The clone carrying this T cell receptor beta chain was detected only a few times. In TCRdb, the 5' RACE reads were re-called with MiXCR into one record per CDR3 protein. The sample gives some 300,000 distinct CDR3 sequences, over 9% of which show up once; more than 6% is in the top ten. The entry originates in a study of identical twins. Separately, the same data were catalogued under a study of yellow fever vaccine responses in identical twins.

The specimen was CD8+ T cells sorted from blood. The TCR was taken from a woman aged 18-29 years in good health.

DNA for the CDR3: TGTGCCAGCAGCAAAACTAGCGGGAGGGCCGGAAACGAGCAGTACTTC. Translating it yields CASSKTSGRAGNEQYF. The V call is TRBV7-9, the J call TRBJ2-7; TRBD2 matches 13 bases. Germline assignment: CDR1 SEHNR and CDR2 FQNEAQ (reference sequence). This CDR3 comprises 16 residues. Trimming cost V 5 bases and J 5 bases; bases outside gene matches: 9. Looking up the rest from reference TRBV7-9 and TRBJ2-7 gives the full variable domain: DTGVSQNPRHKITKRGQNVTFRCDPISEHNRLYWYRQTLGQGPEFLTYFQNEAQLEKSRLLSDRFSAERPKGSFSTLEIQRTEQGDSAMYLCASSKTSGRAGNEQYFGPGTRLTVT.